The clone carrying this T cell receptor (beta chain) occurred many times. Germline V gene sequence: CDR1 SGHRS, CDR2 YFSETQ. The CDR3 consists of 16 residues. The junction had 10 bases not matched to a gene; V was cut back by 3 bases and J by 2 bases. In TCRdb, the 5' RACE reads were re-called with MiXCR into one record per CDR3 protein. The repertoire has tens of thousands of distinct CDR3 sequences, 12% of them found once; the top ten carry approximately 3.9%. This sample stems from a study of early T cells in non-severe SARS-CoV-2 infection. The sequencing input was whole blood. The V call is TRBV5-1, the J call TRBJ2-7, with 8 bases fitting TRBD1. This receptor was obtained from an adult who was a healthcare worker with PCR-confirmed SARS-CoV-2 infection or an uninfected control (not recorded which). The CDR3 nucleotides are TGCGCCAGCAGCTGGAGGGACAGGCCGGGGGCCTACGAGCAGTACTTC. Amino acids: CASSWRDRPGAYEQYF.